This T cell receptor beta chain derives from a study of technical replicates of blood from a handful of donors. Generated by immunoSEQ multiplex PCR, the TCRdb table keeps only in-frame clones and is missing some. The table shows some 69,000 clones, with over 75% occurring only once. The receptor was isolated from a human donor in good health. Some clones in this sample may be carry-over from other donors' samples. The sequenced material came from PBMCs.

The CDR3, as DNA: TGTGCCAGCAGCCAAGTCCCGGGAGGGGGGAATGAGCAGTTCTTC. Translation: CASSQVPGGGNEQFF. This rearrangement joins TRBV4-2 to TRBJ2-1; TRBD2 matches 8 bases. The V segment lost 1 base and the J segment 7 bases; nucleotides outside the gene matches: 6. CDR3 size: 15 residues. Germline lookup yields CDR1 LGHNA and CDR2 YNFKEQ.